Included here is one TCR beta chain sequence, with context. The record originates from a study of blood T cell repertoires in COVID-19. Sequencing used immunoSEQ multiplex PCR; TCRdb keeps in-frame clones, though not all of them. Of around 250,000 clones listed, roughly 80% are singletons. The V end lost 8 bases, the J end lost 5 bases, and 10 bases lay between the germline ends. This CDR3 contains 13 residues. Per the germline V gene, CDR1 is LNHNV and CDR2 is YYDKDF (reference sequence). The sequence derives from a man in his fifties or sixties with active or convalescent COVID-19. The V and J genes are TRBV15 and TRBJ1-6; D gene uncertain. Sequenced material: peripheral blood. The CDR3 reads CATALSHNSPLHF. DNA of the CDR3: TGTGCCACCGCCTTGAGTCATAATTCACCCCTCCACTTT.